Listed below are T cell receptor beta chains from one sample, sequenced in a study of T cells of healthy individuals. TCRdb used MiXCR to reprocess the 5' RACE reads, holding one entry per CDR3 protein. The table has tens of thousands of distinct CDR3 sequences, roughly 14% seen once. These TCRs come from a human donor in good health. Both conserved end residues are part of each CDR3. D genes are given only for firm matches. Part of the rows lack a size; the others show once, few, many or a class for expanded clones.

CATSLGQGSYEQYF | TGTGCCACCAGCTTGGGACAGGGCTCCTACGAGCAGTACTTC | TRBD1 | TRBJ2-7 | many | 14 | TRBV15
CASLRLAGGTDEQFF | TGTGCCAGCCTCCGACTAGCGGGGGGGACCGATGAGCAGTTCTTC | TRBD2 | TRBJ2-1 | many | 15 | TRBV2
CASSQGRPQGPQHF | TGTGCCAGCAGCCAAGGGAGACCCCAGGGGCCCCAGCATTTT | - | TRBJ1-5 | few | 14 | TRBV3-1
CASSLAGSAQETQYF | TGCGCCAGCAGCTTGGCAGGGAGCGCCCAAGAGACCCAGTACTTC | - | TRBJ2-5 | many | 15 | TRBV5-1
CASSLVEQLSGNTIYF | TGTGCCAGCAGCTTAGTGGAACAGCTCTCTGGAAACACCATATATTTT | - | TRBJ1-3 | many | 16 | TRBV7-2
CASSLWATRLNNEQFF | TGTGCCAGCAGTCTTTGGGCGACTAGGCTAAACAATGAGCAGTTCTTC | - | TRBJ2-1 | few | 16 | TRBV12-3/TRBV12-4
CSVVRGEGYTF | TGCAGCGTTGTTAGGGGGGAGGGCTACACCTTC | - | TRBJ1-2 | - | 11 | TRBV29-1
CATSVTGGGGYTF | TGTGCCACCAGTGTGACAGGGGGCGGGGGCTACACCTTC | TRBD1 | TRBJ1-2 | - | 13 | TRBV24-1
CAWSVGTGGGFGNQPQHF | TGTGCCTGGAGTGTAGGGACAGGGGGCGGCTTCGGTAATCAGCCCCAGCATTTT | TRBD1 | TRBJ1-5 | - | 18 | TRBV30
CASSQGGAAANTGELFF | TGTGCCAGCAGCCAAGGAGGTGCAGCGGCGAACACCGGGGAGCTGTTTTTT | - | TRBJ2-2 | many | 17 | TRBV3-1
CASSTAGGGGTEAFF | TGTGCCAGCAGCACAGCAGGGGGCGGGGGCACTGAAGCTTTCTTT | TRBD1 | TRBJ1-1 | few | 15 | TRBV9
CASSPTRQDGYTF | TGCGCCAGCAGCCCAACTCGGCAGGATGGCTACACCTTC | - | TRBJ1-2 | few | 13 | TRBV5-1
CSVAKGGGNQPQHF | TGCAGCGTGGCAAAGGGGGGCGGCAATCAGCCCCAGCATTTT | - | TRBJ1-5 | - | 14 | TRBV29-1
CASSWGTSGGETQYF | TGTGCCAGCAGCTGGGGGACTAGCGGTGGGGAGACCCAGTACTTC | TRBD2 | TRBJ2-5 | many | 15 | TRBV7-9
CASSPFLDRGSYEQYF | TGTGCCAGCAGCCCTTTTCTTGACAGGGGGTCGTACGAGCAGTACTTC | TRBD1 | TRBJ2-7 | - | 16 | TRBV12-3/TRBV12-4
CASISHRPFQETQYF | TGTGCCAGTATAAGCCACAGGCCTTTCCAAGAGACCCAGTACTTC | - | TRBJ2-5 | - | 15 | TRBV19
CASSHGQNTGELFF | TGCGCCAGCAGCCATGGACAGAACACCGGGGAGCTGTTTTTT | - | TRBJ2-2 | many | 14 | TRBV4-3
CASSPDGITYEQYF | TGCGCCAGCAGCCCCGATGGGATCACCTACGAGCAGTACTTC | - | TRBJ2-7 | few | 14 | TRBV5-1
CASSITGGYPYEQYF | TGTGCCAGCAGCATTACAGGGGGCTACCCCTACGAGCAGTACTTC | TRBD1 | TRBJ2-7 | many | 15 | TRBV7-3
CASSLEVFNEQFF | TGTGCCAGCAGCTTGGAGGTCTTCAATGAGCAGTTCTTC | - | TRBJ2-1 | few | 13 | TRBV5-6
CASGPRTGVHEQYF | TGTGCTAGTGGTCCGAGGACAGGGGTCCACGAGCAGTACTTC | TRBD1 | TRBJ2-7 | many | 14 | TRBV12-5
CSVAWLAGETQYF | TGCAGCGTTGCATGGCTAGCGGGGGAGACCCAGTACTTC | TRBD2 | TRBJ2-5 | many | 13 | TRBV29-1
CASSPPSSGAFTDTQYF | TGTGCCAGCTCACCGCCCAGCAGCGGGGCGTTCACAGATACGCAGTATTTT | TRBD2 | TRBJ2-3 | many | 17 | TRBV18
CASSLALNRELFF | TGTGCCAGCAGCTTGGCACTAAACAGGGAGCTGTTTTTT | - | TRBJ2-2 | - | 13 | TRBV5-6
CSAQHTSGGFDEQFF | TGCAGTGCTCAGCACACTAGCGGAGGATTTGATGAGCAGTTCTTC | TRBD2 | TRBJ2-1 | many | 15 | TRBV20-1
CASRLTSGGYEQYF | TGTGCCAGCAGGCTGACTAGCGGGGGCTACGAGCAGTACTTC | TRBD2 | TRBJ2-7 | - | 14 | TRBV6-5
CASSPRLAEAFF | TGTGCCAGCAGCCCTCGACTAGCTGAAGCTTTCTTT | - | TRBJ1-1 | many | 12 | TRBV7-2
CASSLAPQGGTDTQYF | TGCGCCAGCAGCCTGGCTCCACAGGGTGGCACAGATACGCAGTATTTT | - | TRBJ2-3 | once | 16 | TRBV4-1
CASSPTTGHPEAFF | TGTGCCAGCAGTCCCACTACAGGACACCCTGAAGCTTTCTTT | - | TRBJ1-1 | - | 14 | TRBV27
CASSYRGNYNQPQHF | TGTGCCAGCAGTTACCGAGGGAATTACAATCAGCCCCAGCATTTT | - | TRBJ1-5 | - | 15 | TRBV6-2/TRBV6-3
CASSQQGRNTEAFF | TGCGCCAGCAGCCAACAGGGAAGGAACACTGAAGCTTTCTTT | - | TRBJ1-1 | many | 14 | TRBV4-3
CSAIQGGTGELFF | TGCAGTGCAATACAAGGGGGAACCGGGGAGCTGTTTTTT | - | TRBJ2-2 | few | 13 | TRBV20-1
CSAEDAHFRETQYF | TGCAGCGCCGAAGACGCCCACTTCCGAGAGACCCAGTACTTC | - | TRBJ2-5 | many | 14 | TRBV29-1
CASSSLDSSSNQPQHF | TGTGCCAGTAGTTCTTTGGACTCTTCCTCAAATCAGCCCCAGCATTTT | - | TRBJ1-5 | many | 16 | TRBV19
CASDPGFSGNTIYF | TGTGCCTCCGATCCAGGGTTCTCTGGAAACACCATATATTTT | - | TRBJ1-3 | many | 14 | TRBV9
CASSLTDNQPQHF | TGTGCCAGCAGCTTGACCGACAATCAGCCCCAGCATTTT | - | TRBJ1-5 | - | 13 | TRBV11-2
CSASGDSARRYEQYF | TGCAGTGCTAGCGGGGACTCGGCACGCCGCTACGAGCAGTACTTC | - | TRBJ2-7 | many | 15 | TRBV20-1
CASSFGGVGTDTQYF | TGTGCCAGCAGTTTCGGCGGGGTGGGCACAGATACGCAGTATTTT | - | TRBJ2-3 | many | 15 | TRBV12-3/TRBV12-4
CASSQDPTGTYGYTF | TGCGCCAGCAGCCAAGATCCAACAGGGACCTATGGCTACACCTTC | - | TRBJ1-2 | many | 15 | TRBV4-1
CASRLRGGVYEQYF | TGTGCCAGCAGATTACGGGGGGGGGTCTACGAGCAGTACTTC | TRBD2 | TRBJ2-7 | - | 14 | TRBV6-5
CASSQDSLGHTEAFF | TGCGCCAGCAGCCAAGATAGTCTCGGGCACACTGAAGCTTTCTTT | - | TRBJ1-1 | few | 15 | TRBV4-3
CASSLVGDQPQHF | TGTGCCAGCAGCTTAGTTGGCGATCAGCCCCAGCATTTT | - | TRBJ1-5 | - | 13 | TRBV7-2
CASSLTGTSNQPQHF | TGTGCCAGCAGCCTCACAGGGACAAGTAATCAGCCCCAGCATTTT | - | TRBJ1-5 | few | 15 | TRBV7-2